This T cell receptor (beta chain) appears in the sequencing data of a study of cytomegalovirus exposure and HLA in healthy donors. Study at large: Most donors, 70% to 85% of over 300 genotyped, fell in the Caucasian-associated ancestry cluster.

The primer mix had 60 Vbeta and 13 Jbeta primers. The data were produced by immunoSEQ multiplex PCR, yet TCRdb's version contains in-frame clones alone and is incomplete. The sample includes around 97,000 clones, 65% to 85% seen only once; the top ten take approximately 3.8%. Of note for this clone: What it binds is unknown.

Germline values: CDR1 MNHNY, CDR2 SVGAGI (reference sequence). The ends were cut back, 5 bases at V and 5 bases at J, with 9 bases in the middle. The CDR3 has 13 residues. Notes on the study in general: It was assumed in the presence/absence analyses that sequencing depth was roughly uniform across donors.

What was sequenced was PBMCs. The chain is built from TRBV6-6 and TRBJ2-2; D is unresolved. This clonotype was obtained from a man in his fifties in good health and CMV-seropositive. The CDR3 DNA reads as TGTGCCAGCAGTCCCAGTAATACCGGGGAGCTGTTTTTT. Translation: CASSPSNTGELFF.